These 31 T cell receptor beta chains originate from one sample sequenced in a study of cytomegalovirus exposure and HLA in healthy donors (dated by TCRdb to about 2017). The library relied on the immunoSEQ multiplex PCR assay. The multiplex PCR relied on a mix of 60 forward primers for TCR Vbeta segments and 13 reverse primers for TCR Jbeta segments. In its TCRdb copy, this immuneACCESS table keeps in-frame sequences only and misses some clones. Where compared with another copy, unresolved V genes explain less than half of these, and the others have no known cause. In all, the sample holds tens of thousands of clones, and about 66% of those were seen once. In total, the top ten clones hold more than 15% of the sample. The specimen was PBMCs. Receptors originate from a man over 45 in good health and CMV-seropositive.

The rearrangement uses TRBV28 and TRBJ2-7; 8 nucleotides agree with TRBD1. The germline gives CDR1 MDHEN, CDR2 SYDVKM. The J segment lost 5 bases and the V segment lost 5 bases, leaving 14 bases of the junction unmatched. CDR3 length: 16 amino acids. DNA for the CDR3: TGTGCCAGCAGTAAATACGAAAAGACAGGGGCCCACGAGCAGTACTTC. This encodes CASSKYEKTGAHEQYF.

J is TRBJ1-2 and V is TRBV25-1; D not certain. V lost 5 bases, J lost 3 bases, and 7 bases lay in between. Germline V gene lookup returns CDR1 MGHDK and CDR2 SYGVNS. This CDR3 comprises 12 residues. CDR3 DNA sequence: TGTGCCAGCAGTTGGGCTCACTATGGCTACACCTTC. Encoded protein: CASSWAHYGYTF.

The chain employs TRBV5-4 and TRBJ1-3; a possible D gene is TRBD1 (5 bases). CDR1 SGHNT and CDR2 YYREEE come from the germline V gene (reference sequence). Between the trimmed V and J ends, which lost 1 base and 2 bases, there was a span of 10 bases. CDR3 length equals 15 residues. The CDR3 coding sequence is TGTGCCAGCAGCTTGCCGGGGGAGACTGGAAACACCATATATTTT. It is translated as CASSLPGETGNTIYF.

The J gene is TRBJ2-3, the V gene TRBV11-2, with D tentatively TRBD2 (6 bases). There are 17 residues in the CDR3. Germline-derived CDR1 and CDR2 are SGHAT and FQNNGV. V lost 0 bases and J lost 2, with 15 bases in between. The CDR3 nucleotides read TGTGCCAGCAGCTTAGATGGAGGGCTGGGGCACACAGATACGCAGTATTTT. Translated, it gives CASSLDGGLGHTDTQYF.

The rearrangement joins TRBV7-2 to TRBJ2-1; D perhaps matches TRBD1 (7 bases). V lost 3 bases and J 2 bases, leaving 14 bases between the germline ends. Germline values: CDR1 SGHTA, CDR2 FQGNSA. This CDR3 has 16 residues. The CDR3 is CASSFQGGSAYNEQFF. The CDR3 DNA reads TGTGCCAGCAGCTTTCAGGGGGGCAGTGCCTACAATGAGCAGTTCTTC.

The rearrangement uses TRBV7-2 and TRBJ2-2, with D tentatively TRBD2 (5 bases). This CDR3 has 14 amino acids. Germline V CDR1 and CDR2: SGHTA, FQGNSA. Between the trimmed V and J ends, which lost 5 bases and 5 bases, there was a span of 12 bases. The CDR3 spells CASSLTSGTGELFF. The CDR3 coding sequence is TGTGCCAGCAGCCTAACTTCGGGGACCGGGGAGCTGTTTTTT.

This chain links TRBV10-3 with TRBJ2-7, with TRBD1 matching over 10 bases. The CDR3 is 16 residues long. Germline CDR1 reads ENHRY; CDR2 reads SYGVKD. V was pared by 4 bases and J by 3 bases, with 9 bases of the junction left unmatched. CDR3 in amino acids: CAISAPLGQGDYEQYF. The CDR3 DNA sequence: TGTGCCATCAGTGCCCCACTTGGACAGGGGGACTACGAGCAGTACTTC.

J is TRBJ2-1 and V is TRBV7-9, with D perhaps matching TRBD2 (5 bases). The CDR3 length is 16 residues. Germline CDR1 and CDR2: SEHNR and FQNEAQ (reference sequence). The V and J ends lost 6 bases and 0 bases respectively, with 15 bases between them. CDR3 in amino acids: CASRISSPGSYNEQFF. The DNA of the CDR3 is TGTGCCAGCAGGATTTCTAGCCCCGGCTCCTACAATGAGCAGTTCTTC.

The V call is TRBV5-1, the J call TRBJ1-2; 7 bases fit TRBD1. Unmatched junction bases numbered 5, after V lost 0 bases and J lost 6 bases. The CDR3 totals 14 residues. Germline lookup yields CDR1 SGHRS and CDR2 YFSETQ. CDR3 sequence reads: CASSLDRGLDGYTF. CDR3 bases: TGCGCCAGCAGCTTGGACAGGGGTTTAGATGGCTACACCTTC.

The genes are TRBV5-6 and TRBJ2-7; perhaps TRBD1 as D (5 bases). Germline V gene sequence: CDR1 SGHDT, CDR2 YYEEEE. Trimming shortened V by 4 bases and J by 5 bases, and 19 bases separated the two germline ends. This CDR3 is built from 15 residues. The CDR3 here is CASSDAGQAAHEQYF. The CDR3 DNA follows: TGTGCCAGCAGCGATGCAGGGCAGGCCGCCCACGAGCAGTACTTC.

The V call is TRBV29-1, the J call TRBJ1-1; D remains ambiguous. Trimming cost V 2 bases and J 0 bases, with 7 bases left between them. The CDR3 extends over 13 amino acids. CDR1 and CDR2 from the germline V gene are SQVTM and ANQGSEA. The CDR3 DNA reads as TGCAGCGTTGAAAAGCAGGTGAACACTGAAGCTTTCTTT. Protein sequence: CSVEKQVNTEAFF.

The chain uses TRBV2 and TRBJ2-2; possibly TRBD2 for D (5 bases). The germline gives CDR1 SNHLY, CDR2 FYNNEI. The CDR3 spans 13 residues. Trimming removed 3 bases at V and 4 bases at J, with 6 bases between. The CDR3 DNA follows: TGTGCCAGCAGTGATGGACTCACCGGGGAGCTGTTTTTT. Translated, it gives CASSDGLTGELFF.

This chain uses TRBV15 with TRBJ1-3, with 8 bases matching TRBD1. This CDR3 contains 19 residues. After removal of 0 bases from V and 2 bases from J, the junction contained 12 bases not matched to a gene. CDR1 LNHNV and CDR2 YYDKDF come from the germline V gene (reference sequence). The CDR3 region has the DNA TGTGCCACCAGCAGAGAGGCCAGGGGGCAAGGGAGGACTGGAAACACCATATATTTT. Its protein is CATSREARGQGRTGNTIYF.

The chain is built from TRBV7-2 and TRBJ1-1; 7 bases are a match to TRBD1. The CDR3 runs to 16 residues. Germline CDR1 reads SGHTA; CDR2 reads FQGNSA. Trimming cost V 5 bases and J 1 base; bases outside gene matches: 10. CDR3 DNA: TGTGCCAGCAGCCTAATCCCGACAGGGCAGAACACTGAAGCTTTCTTT. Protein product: CASSLIPTGQNTEAFF.

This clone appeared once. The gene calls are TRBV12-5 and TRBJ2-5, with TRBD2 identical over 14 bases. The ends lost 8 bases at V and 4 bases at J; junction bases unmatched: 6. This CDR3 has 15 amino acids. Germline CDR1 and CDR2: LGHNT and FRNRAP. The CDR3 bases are TGTGCTAGTTCGGGGGGACTAGCGGGGGTAGAGACCCAGTACTTC. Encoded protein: CASSGGLAGVETQYF.

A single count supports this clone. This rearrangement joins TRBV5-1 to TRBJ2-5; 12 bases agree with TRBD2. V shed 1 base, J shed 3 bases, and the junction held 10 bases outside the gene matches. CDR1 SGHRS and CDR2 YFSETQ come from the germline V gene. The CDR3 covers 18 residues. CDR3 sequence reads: CASSLKASGGGLKETQYF. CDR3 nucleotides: TGCGCCAGCAGCTTGAAGGCTAGCGGGGGGGGATTGAAAGAGACCCAGTACTTC. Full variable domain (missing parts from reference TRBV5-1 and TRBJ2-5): KAGVTQTPRYLIKTRGQQVTLSCSPISGHRSVSWYQQTPGQGLQFLFEYFSETQRNKGNFPGRFSGRQFSNSRSEMNVSTLELGDSALYLCASSLKASGGGLKETQYFGPGTRLLVL.

CDR3 in DNA: TGTGCCAGCAGCTTATTAGACAGCTACGAGCAGTACTTC. Amino acid sequence: CASSLLDSYEQYF. The genes are TRBV11-3 and TRBJ2-7; D might be TRBD1 (5 bases). The V end lost 2 bases, the J end lost 3 bases, and 8 bases lay between the germline ends. Germline V gene lookup returns CDR1 SGHNT and CDR2 YENEEA. There are 13 residues in the CDR3.

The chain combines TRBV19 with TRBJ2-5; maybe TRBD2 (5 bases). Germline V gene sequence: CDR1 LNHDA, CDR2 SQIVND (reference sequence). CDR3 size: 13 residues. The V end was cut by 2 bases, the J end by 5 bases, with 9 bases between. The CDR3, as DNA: TGTGCCAGTAGTATAAACGGGGAGGAGACCCAGTACTTC. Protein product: CASSINGEETQYF.

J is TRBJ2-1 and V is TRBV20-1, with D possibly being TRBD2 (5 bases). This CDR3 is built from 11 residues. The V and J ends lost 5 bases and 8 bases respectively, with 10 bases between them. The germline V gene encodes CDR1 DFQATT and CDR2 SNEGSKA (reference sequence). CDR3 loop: CSASTRDEQFF. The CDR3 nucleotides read TGCAGTGCTTCTACTAGGGATGAGCAGTTCTTC.

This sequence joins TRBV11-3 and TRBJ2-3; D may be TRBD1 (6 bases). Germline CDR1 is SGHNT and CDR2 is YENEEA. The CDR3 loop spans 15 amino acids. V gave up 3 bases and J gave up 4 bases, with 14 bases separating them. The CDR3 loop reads CASSFLGHGADTQYF. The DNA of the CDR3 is TGTGCCAGCAGCTTCTTGGGACACGGAGCAGATACGCAGTATTTT.

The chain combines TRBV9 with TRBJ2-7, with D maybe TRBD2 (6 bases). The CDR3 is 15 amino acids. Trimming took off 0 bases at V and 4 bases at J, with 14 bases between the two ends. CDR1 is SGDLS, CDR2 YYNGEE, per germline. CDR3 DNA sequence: TGTGCCAGCAGCGTAGGTTCGGGGGTTACGTACGAGCAGTACTTC. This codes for CASSVGSGVTYEQYF.

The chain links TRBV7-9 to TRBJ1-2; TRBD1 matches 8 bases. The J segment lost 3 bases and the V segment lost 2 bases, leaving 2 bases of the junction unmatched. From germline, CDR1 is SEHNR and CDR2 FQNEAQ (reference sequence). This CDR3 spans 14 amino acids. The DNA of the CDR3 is TGTGCCAGCAGCTTACAACAGGGGGACTATGGCTACACCTTC. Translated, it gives CASSLQQGDYGYTF.

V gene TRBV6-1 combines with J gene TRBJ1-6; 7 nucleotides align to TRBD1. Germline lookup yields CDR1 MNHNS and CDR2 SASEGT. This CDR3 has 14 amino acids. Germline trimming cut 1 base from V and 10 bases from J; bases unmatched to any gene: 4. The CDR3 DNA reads TGTGCCAGCAGTGAAGGACAGGGAGGCTCACCCCTCCACTTT. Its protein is CASSEGQGGSPLHF.

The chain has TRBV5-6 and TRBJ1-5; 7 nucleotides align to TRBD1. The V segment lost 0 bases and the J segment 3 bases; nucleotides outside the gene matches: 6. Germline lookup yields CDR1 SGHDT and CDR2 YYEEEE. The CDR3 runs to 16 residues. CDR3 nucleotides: TGTGCCAGCAGCTTGGATAGGGGGCAGCCCAATCAGCCCCAGCATTTT. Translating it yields CASSLDRGQPNQPQHF.

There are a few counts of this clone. The CDR3, as DNA: TGTGCCAGCAGACCCATGGCAAGCGGGGGGGCCCACGAGCAGTACTTC. This codes for CASRPMASGGAHEQYF. The chain recombines TRBV6-6 with TRBJ2-7; 10 bases align to TRBD2. Trimming cost V 6 bases and J 5 bases; bases outside gene matches: 13. Germline V gene data show CDR1 as MNHNY and CDR2 as SVGAGI (reference sequence). The CDR3 spans 16 residues.

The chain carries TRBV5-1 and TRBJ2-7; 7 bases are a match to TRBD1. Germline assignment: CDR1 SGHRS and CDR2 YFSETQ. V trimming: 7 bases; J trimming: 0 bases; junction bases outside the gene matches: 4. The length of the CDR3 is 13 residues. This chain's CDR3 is CASRDSGSYEQYF. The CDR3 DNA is TGCGCCAGCCGGGACAGCGGCTCCTACGAGCAGTACTTC.

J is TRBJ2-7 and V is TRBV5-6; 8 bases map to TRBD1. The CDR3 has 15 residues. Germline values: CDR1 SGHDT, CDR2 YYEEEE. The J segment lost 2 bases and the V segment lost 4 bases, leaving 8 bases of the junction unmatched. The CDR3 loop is CASSKDRGFTYEQYF. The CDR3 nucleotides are TGTGCCAGCAGCAAAGACAGGGGTTTCACCTACGAGCAGTACTTC.

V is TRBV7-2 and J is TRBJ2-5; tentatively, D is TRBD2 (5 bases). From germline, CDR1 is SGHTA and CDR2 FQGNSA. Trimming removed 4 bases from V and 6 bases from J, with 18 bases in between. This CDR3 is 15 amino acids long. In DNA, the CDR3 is TGTGCCAGCAGCTCCTCGAGGGCCAGCACAAAGACCCAGTACTTC. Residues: CASSSSRASTKTQYF. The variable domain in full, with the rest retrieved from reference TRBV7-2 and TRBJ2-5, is GAGVSQSPSNKVTEKGKDVELRCDPISGHTALYWYRQSLGQGLEFLIYFQGNSAPDKSGLPSDRFSAERTGGSVSTLTIQRTQQEDSAVYLCASSSSRASTKTQYFGPGTRLLVL.

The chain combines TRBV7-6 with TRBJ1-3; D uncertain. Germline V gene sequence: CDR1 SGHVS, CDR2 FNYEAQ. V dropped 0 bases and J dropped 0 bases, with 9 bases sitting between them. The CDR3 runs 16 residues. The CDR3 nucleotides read TGTGCCAGCAGCTTAGCGACGGGAGACTCTGGAAACACCATATATTTT. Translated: CASSLATGDSGNTIYF.

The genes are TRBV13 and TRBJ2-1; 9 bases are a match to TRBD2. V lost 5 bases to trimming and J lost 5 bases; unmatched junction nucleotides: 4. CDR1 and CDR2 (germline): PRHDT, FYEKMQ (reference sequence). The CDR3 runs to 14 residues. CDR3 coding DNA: TGTGCCAGCAGCCCCTTAGCGGGGGACAATGAGCAGTTCTTC. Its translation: CASSPLAGDNEQFF.

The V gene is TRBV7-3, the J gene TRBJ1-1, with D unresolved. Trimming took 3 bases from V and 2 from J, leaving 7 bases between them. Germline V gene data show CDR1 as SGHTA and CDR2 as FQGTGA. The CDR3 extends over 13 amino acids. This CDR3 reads CASSFLQNTEAFF. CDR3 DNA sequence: TGTGCCAGCAGCTTCTTACAAAACACTGAAGCTTTCTTT.